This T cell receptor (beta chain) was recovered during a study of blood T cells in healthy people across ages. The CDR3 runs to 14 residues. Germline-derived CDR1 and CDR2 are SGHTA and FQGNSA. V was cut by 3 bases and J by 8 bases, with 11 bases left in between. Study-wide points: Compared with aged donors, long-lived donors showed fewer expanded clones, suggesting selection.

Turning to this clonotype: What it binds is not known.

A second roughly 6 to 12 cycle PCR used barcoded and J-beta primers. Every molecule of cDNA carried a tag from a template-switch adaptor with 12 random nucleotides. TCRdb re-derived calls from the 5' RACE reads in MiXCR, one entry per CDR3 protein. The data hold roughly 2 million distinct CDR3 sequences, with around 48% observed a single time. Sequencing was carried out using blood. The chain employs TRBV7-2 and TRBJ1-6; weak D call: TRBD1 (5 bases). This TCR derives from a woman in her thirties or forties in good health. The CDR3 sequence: CASSFRGIDSPLHF. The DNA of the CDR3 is TGTGCCAGCAGCTTTAGGGGCATTGATTCACCCCTCCACTTT.